This TCR beta chain derives from a study of OX40 agonist ivuxolimab in advanced cancers. At the level of the whole study: The costimulatory receptor OX40 (CD134) was targeted by ivuxolimab, a fully human IgG2 agonistic monoclonal antibody. The point of sequencing TCRbeta in the periphery was to test whether ivuxolimab changed TCR sequence diversity and drove clonal T-cell expansion. Intravenous ivuxolimab was administered to patients every 2 weeks at six dose levels: 0.01, 0.1, 0.3, 1.5, 3 and 10 mg/kg. Patients were allowed to have had prior anti-PD-1, anti-PD-L1 or anti-CTLA-4 therapy, and approximately 37% of the dose-escalation patients had been treated with checkpoint inhibitors. Three dose-escalation patients achieved partial responses, one with hepatocellular carcinoma and two with cutaneous melanoma. Among the roughly 52 dose-escalation patients, around 19 had hepatocellular carcinoma, 15 or so melanoma, 9 renal cell carcinoma and 9 head and neck cancer. The paper reports the monotherapy dose-escalation portion (N = 52 patients) of the phase I ivuxolimab trial. A male proportion of roughly 80% and a mean age of approximately 61 years, ranging from about 23 to 90, were recorded for the dose-escalation cohort.

This clone was observed a single time. Its antigen remains unidentified. It has no much larger one-base neighbor in the sample; base qualities were not kept. For sequencing of the TCRbeta CDR3 region, genomic DNA was extracted from the sorted cells. The immunoSEQ Assay was used to sequence the TCRbeta CDR3 regions. The clones in this table, taken by TCRdb from immuneACCESS, are in-frame only. Not every clone is retained; where verified, under half of the shortfall comes from an unresolved V gene, and the cause of the rest is unknown. For this sample the table gives about 100,000 clones, of which 75% to 90% were detected only once. 0.16% of the sample rests with the top ten. Patients with autoimmune disease history or receiving systemic immunosuppression were excluded from the trial. Peripheral blood for TCR sequencing was collected from all dose cohorts at baseline, on cycle 4 day 1, and on cycle 7 day 1. The samples were drawn from a first-in-human, open-label, multicenter phase I dose-escalation trial of ivuxolimab. Adults with locally advanced or metastatic melanoma, renal cell, hepatocellular, or head and neck squamous cell carcinoma were enrolled in the trial. Before TCR sequencing, CD4+ and CD8+ T cells were separately sorted from peripheral blood.

Overall study outcomes, separate from this receptor: At doses of 0.1 to 3.0 mg/kg, clonal expansion of both CD4+ and CD8+ blood T cells was observed from baseline to week 6. Low levels of normalized T-cell clonal expansion were also seen in some patients who did not respond. After ivuxolimab, expanded clones were on average more numerous among CD8+ T cells than among CD4+ T cells. In partial responders in the 0.1-3.0 mg/kg groups, normalized peripheral clonal expansion was found to be among the lowest, especially among CD8+ T cells. The antigen specificity of the clonally expanded peripheral T cells was not determined.

The CDR3 numbers 14 residues from cysteine through phenylalanine. CDR3 DNA is the only sequence kept; it has 42 bases, read in frame from the first base. The germline V gene encodes CDR1 SNHLY and CDR2 FYNNEI. Between the V and J ends, shortened by 7 bases and 6 bases respectively, the junction contains 16 bases. The sequence joins TRBV2 to TRBJ1-5; no confident D gene assignment can be made. This receptor was taken from an adult with an advanced solid tumor such as melanoma, head and neck, liver or kidney cancer. Sequencing used CD4+ or CD8+ T cells sorted from blood, obtained in a trial of the OX40 agonist ivuxolimab. CDR3 loop: CASNPVGGGQPQHF. The nucleotide sequence is TGTGCCAGCAACCCGGTTGGCGGAGGTCAGCCCCAGCATTTT.